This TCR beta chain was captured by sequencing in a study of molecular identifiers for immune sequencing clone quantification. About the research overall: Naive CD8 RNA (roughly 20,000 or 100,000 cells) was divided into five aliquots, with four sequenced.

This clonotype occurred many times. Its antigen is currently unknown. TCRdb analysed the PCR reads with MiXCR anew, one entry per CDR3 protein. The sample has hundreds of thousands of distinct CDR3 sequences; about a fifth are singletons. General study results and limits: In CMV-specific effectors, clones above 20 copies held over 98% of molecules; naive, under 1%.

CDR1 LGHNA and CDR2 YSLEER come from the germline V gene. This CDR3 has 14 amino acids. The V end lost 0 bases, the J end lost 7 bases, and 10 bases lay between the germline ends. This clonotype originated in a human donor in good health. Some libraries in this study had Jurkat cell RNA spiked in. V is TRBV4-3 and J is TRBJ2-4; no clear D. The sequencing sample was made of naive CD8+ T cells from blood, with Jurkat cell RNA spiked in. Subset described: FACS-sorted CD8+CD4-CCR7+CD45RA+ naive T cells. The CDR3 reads CASSQDWSPNIQYF. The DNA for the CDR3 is TGCGCCAGCAGCCAAGATTGGTCGCCTAACATTCAGTACTTC.